The clone carrying this T cell receptor beta chain appeared a few times. The data stem from a study of quantifying T cell responses using KT2 cells. For the study at large: RNA was reverse transcribed with TCR alpha and beta constant-region primers. Estimated efficiency of the T4 ligation step was above 9.5% under optimum conditions.

The cDNA 3' end received a ligated oligonucleotide with a UMI. First-round PCR used three to five cycles and beta primers RC1.1 and RC1.2 covering TRBC1 and TRBC2. TCRdb itself ran the UMI-ligation and nested PCR reads through MiXCR, one entry per CDR3 protein. The data contain 52,000 or so distinct CDR3 sequences, about 12% of them singletons. KT2, a clone with a known TCR, was spiked into unfractionated PBMC. A range of KT2-to-PBMC ratios was made using fixed PBMC numbers. This CDR3 comprises 16 residues. With V trimmed by 6 bases and J by 1 base, 4 bases remained unmatched. In germline, CDR1 is SEHNR, CDR2 FQNEAQ (reference sequence).

The clonotype comes from a human donor. This chain uses TRBV7-9 with TRBJ2-2, with 11 bases lining up with TRBD2. The sequencing input was PBMCs spiked with cells of the T cell clone KT2. CDR3 bases: TGTGCCAGCAGGCCAACTAGCGGGGGGAACACCGGGGAGCTGTTTTTT. This codes for CASRPTSGGNTGELFF.